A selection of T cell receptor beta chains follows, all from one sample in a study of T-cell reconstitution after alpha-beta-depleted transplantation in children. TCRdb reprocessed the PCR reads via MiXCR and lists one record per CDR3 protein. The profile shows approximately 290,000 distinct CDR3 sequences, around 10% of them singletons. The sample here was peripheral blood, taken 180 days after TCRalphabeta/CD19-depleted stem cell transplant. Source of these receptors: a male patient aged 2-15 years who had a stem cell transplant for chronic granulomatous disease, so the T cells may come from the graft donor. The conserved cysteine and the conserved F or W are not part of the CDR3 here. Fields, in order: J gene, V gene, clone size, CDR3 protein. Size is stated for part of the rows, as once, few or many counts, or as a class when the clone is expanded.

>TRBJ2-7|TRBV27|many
ASSLSNSWDEQY
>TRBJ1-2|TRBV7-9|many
ASSPAGRSYGYT
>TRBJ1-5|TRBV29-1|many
SVTGTESNQPQH
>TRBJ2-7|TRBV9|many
ASSEGGLYYEQY
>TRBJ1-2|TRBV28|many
ASSFPAGGAYGYT
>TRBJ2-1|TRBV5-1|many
ASSFQTVYNEQF
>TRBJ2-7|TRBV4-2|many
ASSQGEGRDIYEQY
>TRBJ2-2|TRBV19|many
ASSKTPYTGELF
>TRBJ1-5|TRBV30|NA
AWSVWGNQPQH
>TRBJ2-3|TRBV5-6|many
ASSLTSADTDTQY
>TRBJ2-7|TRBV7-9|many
ASSRQVSHEQY
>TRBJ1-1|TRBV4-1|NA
ASSQGWTGGIMNTEAF
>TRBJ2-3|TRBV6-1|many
ASTQHISTDTQY
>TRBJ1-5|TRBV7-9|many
ASSLSGGEGNQPQH
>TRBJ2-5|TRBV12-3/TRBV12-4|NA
ASSFDRASGRSQQGTQY
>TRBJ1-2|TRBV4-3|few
ASSQVYGWGENYGYT
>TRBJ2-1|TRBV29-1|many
SVDFSGGAEF
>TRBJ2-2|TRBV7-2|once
ASSSRNRDTGELF
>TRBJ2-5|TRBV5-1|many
ASSLKETQY
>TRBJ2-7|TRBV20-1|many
SATGTGAHEQY
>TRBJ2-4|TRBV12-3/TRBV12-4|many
ASSLTEEIDREINIQY
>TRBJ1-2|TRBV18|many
ASSPGRDGYT
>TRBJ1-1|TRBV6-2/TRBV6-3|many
ASSPHRTGNTEAF
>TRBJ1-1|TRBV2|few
ASSVVMNTEAF
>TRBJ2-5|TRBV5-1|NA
ASSHSSKTSGGAFGETQY